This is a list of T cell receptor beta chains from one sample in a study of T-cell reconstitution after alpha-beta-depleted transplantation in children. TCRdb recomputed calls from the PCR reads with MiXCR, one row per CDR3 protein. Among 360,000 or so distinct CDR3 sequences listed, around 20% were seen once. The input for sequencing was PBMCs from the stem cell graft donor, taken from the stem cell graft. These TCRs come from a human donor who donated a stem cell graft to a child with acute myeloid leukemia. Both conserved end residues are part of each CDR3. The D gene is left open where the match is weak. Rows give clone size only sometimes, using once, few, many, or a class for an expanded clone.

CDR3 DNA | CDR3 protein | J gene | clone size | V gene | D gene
TGTGCCAGCAGTACCGGGACAGGCCTCGGGGATGAGCAGTTCTTC | CASSTGTGLGDEQFF | TRBJ2-1 | few | TRBV25-1 | TRBD1
TGCAGCGTTGAAGTGAGGCAGGGGGCCTTTAACTATGGCTACACCTTC | CSVEVRQGAFNYGYTF | TRBJ1-2 | few | TRBV29-1 | TRBD1
TGTGCCAGCAGCTTAGGGTATTCTCAACCCCAGCATTTT | CASSLGYSQPQHF | TRBJ1-5 | few | TRBV7-9 | .
TGCAGCGTTGAGTCAGGGTCGGGTATTGGTGAGCAGTTCTTC | CSVESGSGIGEQFF | TRBJ2-1 | many | TRBV29-1 | .
TGTGCCAGCAGTTGCCCTAAGCCTAAGTACTTC | CASSCPKPKYF | TRBJ2-7 | . | TRBV27 | .
TGTGCCTGGAACTACGGGGGAGGTTCACCCCTCCACTTT | CAWNYGGGSPLHF | TRBJ1-6 | once | TRBV30 | .
TGCAGCGTTGGACAGGGGGGGTCCGAGCAGTACTTC | CSVGQGGSEQYF | TRBJ2-7 | few | TRBV29-1 | TRBD1
TGCAGTGCTCTCGGGCCCATACCGAACGAGCAGTACTTC | CSALGPIPNEQYF | TRBJ2-7 | . | TRBV20-1 | .
TGTGCCAGCAGGTTGACAGGCTATGGCTACACCTTC | CASRLTGYGYTF | TRBJ1-2 | . | TRBV28 | .
TGTGCCGGCCAGGACTCAGCCCATGAGCAGTTCTTC | CAGQDSAHEQFF | TRBJ2-1 | . | TRBV28 | .
TGCGCCAGCAGCTGGGACAGCGAACAAGAGACCCAGTACTTC | CASSWDSEQETQYF | TRBJ2-5 | few | TRBV5-1 | TRBD1
TGTGCCACCAGTGACCCGACTAGCGGGACGAACACCGGGGAGCTGTTTTTT | CATSDPTSGTNTGELFF | TRBJ2-2 | . | TRBV24-1 | TRBD2
TGTGCCAGCAGCCGGGAGGCCGGGGAGCTGTTTTTT | CASSREAGELFF | TRBJ2-2 | . | TRBV12-3/TRBV12-4 | TRBD2
TGTGCCAGCAGTGAACATGGACTAGCGGGACAAGAGACCCAGTACTTC | CASSEHGLAGQETQYF | TRBJ2-5 | few | TRBV25-1 | TRBD2
TGTGCCAGCAGCTACCTAGCGGGAGGACGCACAGATACGCAGTATTTT | CASSYLAGGRTDTQYF | TRBJ2-3 | few | TRBV7-3 | TRBD2
TGTGCCAGCAGTACCGGGACTCAAGAGACCCAGTACTTC | CASSTGTQETQYF | TRBJ2-5 | . | TRBV12-3/TRBV12-4 | .
TGCGCCAGCAGCTTTGGTTCTGAAGCTTTCTTT | CASSFGSEAFF | TRBJ1-1 | . | TRBV5-1 | .
TGCAGTGCTAGACAAACAGGGGGCAACTACGAGCAGTACTTC | CSARQTGGNYEQYF | TRBJ2-7 | few | TRBV20-1 | TRBD1
TGTGCCAGCAGTTTTTATTTTCTAGCGGGAGTAGCGGGGGGGTTAACCTACAATGAGCAGTTCTTC | CASSFYFLAGVAGGLTYNEQFF | TRBJ2-1 | few | TRBV12-3/TRBV12-4 | TRBD2
TGTGCCAGCAGCCCGGGTGAGTTGGAGCAGTACTTC | CASSPGELEQYF | TRBJ2-7 | . | TRBV5-5 | .
TGTGCCAGCTCATTACTCACCCCCAGCGGGATCTCTGATGAGCAGTTCTTC | CASSLLTPSGISDEQFF | TRBJ2-1 | . | TRBV27 | TRBD2
TGTGCCAGCAGTGGACAGGGTCGGTGGGAGCAGTACTTC | CASSGQGRWEQYF | TRBJ2-7 | few | TRBV12-3/TRBV12-4 | TRBD1
TGTGCCAGCAGCTTCTCCGCTAGCGGTAAAGAGACCCAGTACTTC | CASSFSASGKETQYF | TRBJ2-5 | few | TRBV7-2 | TRBD2
TGTGCCAGCAGCTTTTCTGAGCCCTCTGGGGCCAACGTCCTGACTTTC | CASSFSEPSGANVLTF | TRBJ2-6 | . | TRBV7-6 | .
TGCGCCAGCAGCTTGGCGGGGACTAGCGGGAGTATAGCTGAGCAGTTCTTC | CASSLAGTSGSIAEQFF | TRBJ2-1 | . | TRBV5-1 | TRBD2
TGTGCCAGCAGTACTCCCTCGGAGGACGAGCAGTACTTC | CASSTPSEDEQYF | TRBJ2-7 | . | TRBV25-1 | .
TGTGCCAGCAGCCCTTGGGGGGAGGGCTACGAGCAGTACTTC | CASSPWGEGYEQYF | TRBJ2-7 | . | TRBV7-6 | TRBD2
TGCGCCAGCAGCTTGTCACGACAGCTGAACACCGGGGAGCTGTTTTTT | CASSLSRQLNTGELFF | TRBJ2-2 | . | TRBV5-1 | .
TGTGCCAGCCTCGCTGGGCCAGGGGCCAACGTCCTGACTTTC | CASLAGPGANVLTF | TRBJ2-6 | . | TRBV10-3 | .
TGTGCCAGCAGTGACGTCCCGGGACTAGCGGGACGTCCCTACAATGAGCAGTTCTTC | CASSDVPGLAGRPYNEQFF | TRBJ2-1 | few | TRBV6-4 | TRBD2
TGTGCCACCAGTGATGGTCTAGCGGAGCGGGGAGATACGCAGTATTTT | CATSDGLAERGDTQYF | TRBJ2-3 | few | TRBV24-1 | TRBD2
TGTGCCAGCAGCGAGGGACTAGCGACAGATACGCAGTATTTT | CASSEGLATDTQYF | TRBJ2-3 | few | TRBV7-9 | TRBD2
TGTGCCAGCAGCTTGACACACACCGGGGAGCTGTTTTTT | CASSLTHTGELFF | TRBJ2-2 | . | TRBV5-6 | .
TGCGCCAGCAGTCGGGACAGACCCTCAGGGGAGCAGTACTTC | CASSRDRPSGEQYF | TRBJ2-7 | . | TRBV10-1 | TRBD1
TGTGCCATCAGTGAGTCGCGGGAGGCCACAGATACGCAGTATTTT | CAISESREATDTQYF | TRBJ2-3 | many | TRBV10-3 | TRBD2
TGTGCCAGCTCACAAGGGCCAACCTACAATGAGCAGTTCTTC | CASSQGPTYNEQFF | TRBJ2-1 | . | TRBV18 | .
TGTGCCAGGACCCTAGGGAGCAGAGGGTATTTTGGAAACACCATATATTTT | CARTLGSRGYFGNTIYF | TRBJ1-3 | few | TRBV25-1 | .
TGCAGTGCTAGGGGACTAGCGGGAGAGGAGGTAGGGTACAATGAGCAGTTCTTC | CSARGLAGEEVGYNEQFF | TRBJ2-1 | few | TRBV20-1 | TRBD2
TGTGCCACCAGCAGAGATCGGGTTCTAACCTCTGGGGCCAACGTCCTGACTTTC | CATSRDRVLTSGANVLTF | TRBJ2-6 | . | TRBV15 | .
TGCGCCAGCAGCCAAGTGGTTGGGGACAGGGTCCTGCGCGAGCAGTACTTC | CASSQVVGDRVLREQYF | TRBJ2-7 | . | TRBV4-1 | TRBD1
TGCAGCGCTGCCCGTACATCGGACGAGCAGTACTTC | CSAARTSDEQYF | TRBJ2-7 | . | TRBV29-1 | .
TGTGCCACCAGCGCGGTAGCGGGCCTGAGCTCCTACAATGAGCAGTTCTTC | CATSAVAGLSSYNEQFF | TRBJ2-1 | . | TRBV15 | TRBD2
TGTGCCAGCAGTCGACAGGGTACGGCCGGGGAGCTGTTTTTT | CASSRQGTAGELFF | TRBJ2-2 | . | TRBV27 | TRBD1
TGCGCCAGCAGCTTGTTTTCCCTGCGAGCTTTCTTT | CASSLFSLRAFF | TRBJ1-1 | . | TRBV5-1 | .
TGTGCCATCAGCGATCGAGAAAGGTTCCCCTATGAGCAGTTCTTC | CAISDRERFPYEQFF | TRBJ2-1 | few | TRBV10-3 | .
TGTGCCAGCAGCCACCTAGCGGGAGGAAAGTACAATGAGCAGTTCTTC | CASSHLAGGKYNEQFF | TRBJ2-1 | few | TRBV14 | TRBD2
TGTGCCAGCAGTGCAAAGCGGGAGTTTTTTTATGAGCAGTTCTTC | CASSAKREFFYEQFF | TRBJ2-1 | . | TRBV12-3/TRBV12-4 | TRBD2
TGCAGCGTTGAAGAGGGGGGAGGCGGAAACACCATATATTTT | CSVEEGGGGNTIYF | TRBJ1-3 | . | TRBV29-1 | .
TGTGCCAGCAGTTACTTAGATACTAGCGGGAGCAGTGATGTTACGCAGTATTTT | CASSYLDTSGSSDVTQYF | TRBJ2-3 | few | TRBV6-5 | TRBD2
TGTGCCTCCGGGGCAGGGGGCTTCGGGGAGCTGTTTTTT | CASGAGGFGELFF | TRBJ2-2 | . | TRBV10-3 | TRBD1
TGTGCCAGCAGCTCTGTAGAGGGTCGAAACGAGCAGTACTTC | CASSSVEGRNEQYF | TRBJ2-7 | few | TRBV6-1 | .
TGTGCCAGCAGTGAATCAATAGGGTGGTCAGCTTTCTTT | CASSESIGWSAFF | TRBJ1-1 | . | TRBV2 | .
TGCAGCGTTAGCGCCACCGGGACAGGCGCCTACGAGCAGTACTTC | CSVSATGTGAYEQYF | TRBJ2-7 | many | TRBV29-1 | TRBD1